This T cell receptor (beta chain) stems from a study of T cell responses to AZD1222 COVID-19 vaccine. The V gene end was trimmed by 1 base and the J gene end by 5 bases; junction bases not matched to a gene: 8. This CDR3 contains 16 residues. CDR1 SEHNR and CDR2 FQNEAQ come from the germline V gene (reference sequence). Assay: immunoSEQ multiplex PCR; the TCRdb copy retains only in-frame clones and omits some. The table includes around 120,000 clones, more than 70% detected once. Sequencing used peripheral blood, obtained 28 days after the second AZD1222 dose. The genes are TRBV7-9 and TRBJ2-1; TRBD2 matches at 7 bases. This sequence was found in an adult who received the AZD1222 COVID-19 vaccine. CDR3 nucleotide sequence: TGTGCCAGCAGCTTAGGCCGTGGACTAGGCAACAATGAGCAGTTCTTC. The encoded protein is CASSLGRGLGNNEQFF.